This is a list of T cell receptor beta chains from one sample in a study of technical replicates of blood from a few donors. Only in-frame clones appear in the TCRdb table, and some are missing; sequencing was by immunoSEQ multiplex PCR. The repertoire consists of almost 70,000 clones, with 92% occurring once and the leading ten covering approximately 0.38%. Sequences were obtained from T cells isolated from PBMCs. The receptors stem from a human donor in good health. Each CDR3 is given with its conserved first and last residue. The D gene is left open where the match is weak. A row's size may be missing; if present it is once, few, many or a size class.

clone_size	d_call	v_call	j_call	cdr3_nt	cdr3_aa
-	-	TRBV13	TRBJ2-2	TGTGCCAGCAGCTTACAGGGGTCCGGGGAGCTGTTTTTT	CASSLQGSGELFF
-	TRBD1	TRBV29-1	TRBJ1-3	TGCAGCGTCTCGCAGGGGGCTGGAAACACCATATATTTT	CSVSQGAGNTIYF
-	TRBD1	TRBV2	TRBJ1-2	TGTGCCAGCAGTGAAGACAGGGGGTGGTCTCGAGGTAATGGCTACACCTTC	CASSEDRGWSRGNGYTF
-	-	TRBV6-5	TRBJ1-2	TGTGCCAGCAGTTCGGGATCTTATGGCTACACCTTC	CASSSGSYGYTF
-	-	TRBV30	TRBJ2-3	TGTGCCTGGAGTCGAGCCCAATTGGATACGCAGTATTTT	CAWSRAQLDTQYF
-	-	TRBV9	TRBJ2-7	TGTGCCAGCAGCCCCAGGGCAGGGCCCTCCTACGAGCAGTACTTC	CASSPRAGPSYEQYF
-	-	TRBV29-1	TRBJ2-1	TGCAGCGTTGATACCAGCGGCTCCTACAATGAGCAGTTCTTC	CSVDTSGSYNEQFF
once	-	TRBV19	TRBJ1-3	TGTGCCAGTAAACAGGACACCCTCGCCTCTGGAAACACCATATATTTT	CASKQDTLASGNTIYF
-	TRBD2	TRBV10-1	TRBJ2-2	TGCGCCAGCAGAGAGAGGACTAGCGGGACCCTTTCATACACCGGGGAGCTGTTTTTT	CASRERTSGTLSYTGELFF
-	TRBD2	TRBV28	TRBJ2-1	TGTGCCAGCAGTCCCCAGCGACTAGCATTTAATGAGCAGTTCTTC	CASSPQRLAFNEQFF
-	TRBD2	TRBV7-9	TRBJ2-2	TGTGCCAGCAGCTTTCTCGGAGCGGGAGGAGCTCGGGAGCTGTTTTTT	CASSFLGAGGARELFF
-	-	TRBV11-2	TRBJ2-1	TGTGCCAGCAGCTTAGGGAGGGAGTTGAATGAGCAGTTCTTC	CASSLGRELNEQFF
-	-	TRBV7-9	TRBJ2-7	TGTGCCAGCAGCCTAATGGCGGGCCACGAGCAGTACTTC	CASSLMAGHEQYF